This paragraph reports one TCR beta chain. This table comes from immunoSEQ multiplex PCR, and its TCRdb copy is limited to in-frame clones, with some not included. The sample holds 270,000 or so clones, roughly 93% seen once. The data originate from a study of blood T cell repertoires in COVID-19. With V trimmed by 5 bases and J by 9 bases, 11 bases remained unmatched. The CDR3 loop spans 16 amino acids. Per the germline V gene, CDR1 is MNHEY and CDR2 is SVGEGT. Sequenced input: PBMCs or T cells enriched from blood (not recorded which). This receptor was obtained from a woman in her thirties or forties with acute COVID-19. The rearrangement links TRBV6-2 or TRBV6-3 to TRBJ1-5, with TRBD1 matching 12 bases. CDR3 nucleotides: TGTGCCAGCAGTGACGGGACAGGGGGCCAATACTGGCCCCAGCATTTT. It specifies CASSDGTGGQYWPQHF.